The clone carrying this T cell receptor (beta chain) was counted once. The repertoire was sequenced with immunoSEQ multiplex PCR; TCRdb's copy has only in-frame clones and lacks some. The table shows approximately 310,000 clones, with approximately 88% occurring only once. The data were taken from a study of blood T cell repertoires in COVID-19. The sample comprised PBMCs or T cells enriched from blood (not recorded which). The sequence was obtained from a man in his fifties or sixties who had recovered from COVID-19.

CDR3 region: CASSLGGQGWTEAFF. The CDR3 DNA follows: TGTGCCAGCAGCTTAGGAGGACAGGGTTGGACTGAAGCTTTCTTT. The rearrangement uses TRBV7-9 and TRBJ1-1, with 8 bases fitting TRBD1. This CDR3 comprises 15 residues. Germline CDR1 is SEHNR and CDR2 is FQNEAQ (reference sequence). V was clipped by 1 base and J by 5 bases; unmatched bases: 6.